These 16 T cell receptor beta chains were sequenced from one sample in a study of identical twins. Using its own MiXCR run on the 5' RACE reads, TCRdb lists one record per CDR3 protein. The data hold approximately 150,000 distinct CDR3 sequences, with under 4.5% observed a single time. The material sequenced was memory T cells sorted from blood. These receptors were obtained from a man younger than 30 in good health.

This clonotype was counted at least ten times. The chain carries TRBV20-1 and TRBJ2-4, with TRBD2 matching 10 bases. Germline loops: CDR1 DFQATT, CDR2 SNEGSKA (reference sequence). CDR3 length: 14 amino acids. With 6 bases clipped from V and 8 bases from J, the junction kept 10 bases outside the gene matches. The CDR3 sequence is CSAPLSSGRHIQYF. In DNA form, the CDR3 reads TGCAGTGCCCCGCTGTCTAGCGGGAGACACATTCAGTACTTC.

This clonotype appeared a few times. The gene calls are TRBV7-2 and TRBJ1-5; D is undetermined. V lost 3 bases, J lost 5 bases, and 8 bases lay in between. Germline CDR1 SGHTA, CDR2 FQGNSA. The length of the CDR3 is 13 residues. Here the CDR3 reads CASSLAGDQPQHF. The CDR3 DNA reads TGTGCCAGCAGCTTGGCAGGCGATCAGCCCCAGCATTTT.

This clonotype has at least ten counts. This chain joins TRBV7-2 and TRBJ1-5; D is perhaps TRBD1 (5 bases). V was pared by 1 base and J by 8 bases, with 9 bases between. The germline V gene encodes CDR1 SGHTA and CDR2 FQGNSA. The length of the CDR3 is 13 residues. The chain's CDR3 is CASSLDRLEPQHF. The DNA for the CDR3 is TGTGCCAGCAGCTTAGACAGGTTGGAGCCCCAGCATTTT.

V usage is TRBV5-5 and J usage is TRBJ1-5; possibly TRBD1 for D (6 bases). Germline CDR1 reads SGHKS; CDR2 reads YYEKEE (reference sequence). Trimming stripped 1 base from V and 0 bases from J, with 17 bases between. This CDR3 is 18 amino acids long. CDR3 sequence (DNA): TGTGCCAGCAGCTTGACAGGGAGGGGTCTAGGTAGCAATCAGCCCCAGCATTTT. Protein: CASSLTGRGLGSNQPQHF.

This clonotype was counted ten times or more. The CDR3 DNA is TGTGCCAGCTCCAAAGGGTTGGCAGATACGCAGTATTTT. This sequence encodes CASSKGLADTQYF. The chain links TRBV7-3 to TRBJ2-3, with no clear D. In germline, CDR1 is SGHTA, CDR2 FQGTGA. CDR3 length equals 13 residues. Trimming removed 8 bases from V and 4 bases from J, with 13 bases in between.

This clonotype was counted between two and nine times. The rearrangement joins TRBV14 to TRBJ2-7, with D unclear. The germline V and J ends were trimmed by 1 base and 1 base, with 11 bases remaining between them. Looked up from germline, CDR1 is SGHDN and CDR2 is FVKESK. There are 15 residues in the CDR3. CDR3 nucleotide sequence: TGTGCCAGCAGCCAAGTCGCCCCAACGTCCTACGAGCAGTACGTC. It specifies CASSQVAPTSYEQYV.

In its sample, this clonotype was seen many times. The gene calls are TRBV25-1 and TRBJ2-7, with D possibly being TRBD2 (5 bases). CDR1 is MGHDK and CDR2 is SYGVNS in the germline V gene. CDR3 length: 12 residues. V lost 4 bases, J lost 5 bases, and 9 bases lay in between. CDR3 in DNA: TGTGCCAGCAGTGGGGCGCGGGACGAGCAGTACTTC. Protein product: CASSGARDEQYF.

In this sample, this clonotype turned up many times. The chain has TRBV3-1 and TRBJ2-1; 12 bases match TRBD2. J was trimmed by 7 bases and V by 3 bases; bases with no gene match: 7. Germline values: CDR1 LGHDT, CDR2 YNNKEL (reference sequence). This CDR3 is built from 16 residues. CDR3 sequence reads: CASSQGGLAGRNEQFF. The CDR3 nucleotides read TGTGCCAGCAGCCAGGGCGGACTAGCGGGAAGGAATGAGCAGTTCTTC.

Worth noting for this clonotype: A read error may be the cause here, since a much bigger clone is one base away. CDR3 residues: CASSESRERVFF. CDR3 nucleotide sequence: TGTGCCAGCAGTGAGAGCCGGGAACGCGTTTTCTTC. The chain carries TRBV25-1 and TRBJ2-7, with a weak D call TRBD2 (5 bases). This CDR3 region has 12 residues. The V gene's germline CDR1 is MGHDK and CDR2 SYGVNS.

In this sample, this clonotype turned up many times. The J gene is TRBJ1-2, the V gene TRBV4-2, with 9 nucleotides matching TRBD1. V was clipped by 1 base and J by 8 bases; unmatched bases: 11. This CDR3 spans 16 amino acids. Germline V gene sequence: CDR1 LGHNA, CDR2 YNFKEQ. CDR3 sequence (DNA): TGTGCCAGCAGCCAAGTAGGGACAGGGACCCGATTAGGCTACACCTTC. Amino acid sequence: CASSQVGTGTRLGYTF.

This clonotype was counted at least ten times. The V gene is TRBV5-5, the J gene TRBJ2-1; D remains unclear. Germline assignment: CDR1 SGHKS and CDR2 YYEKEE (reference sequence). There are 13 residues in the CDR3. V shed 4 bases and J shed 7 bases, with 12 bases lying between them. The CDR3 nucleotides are TGTGCCAGCAGCACGAATTATAGAAATGAGCAGTTCTTC. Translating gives CASSTNYRNEQFF. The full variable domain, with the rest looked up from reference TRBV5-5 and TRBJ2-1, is DAGVTQSPTHLIKTRGQQVTLRCSPISGHKSVSWYQQVLGQGPQFIFQYYEKEERGRGNFPDRFSARQFPNYSSELNVNALLLGDSALYLCASSTNYRNEQFFGPGTRLTVL.

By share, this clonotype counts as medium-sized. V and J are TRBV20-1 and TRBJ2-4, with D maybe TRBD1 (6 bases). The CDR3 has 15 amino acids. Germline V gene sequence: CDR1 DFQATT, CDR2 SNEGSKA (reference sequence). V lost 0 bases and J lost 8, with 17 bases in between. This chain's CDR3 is CSARDRQGLLDIQYF. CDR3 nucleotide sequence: TGCAGTGCTAGAGATAGGCAGGGGCTTTTGGACATTCAGTACTTC.

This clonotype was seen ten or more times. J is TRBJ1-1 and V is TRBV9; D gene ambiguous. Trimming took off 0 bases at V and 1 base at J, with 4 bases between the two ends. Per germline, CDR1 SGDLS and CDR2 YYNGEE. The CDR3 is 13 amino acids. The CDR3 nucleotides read TGTGCCAGCAGCGTAGTGACGAACACTGAAGCTTTCTTT. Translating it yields CASSVVTNTEAFF.

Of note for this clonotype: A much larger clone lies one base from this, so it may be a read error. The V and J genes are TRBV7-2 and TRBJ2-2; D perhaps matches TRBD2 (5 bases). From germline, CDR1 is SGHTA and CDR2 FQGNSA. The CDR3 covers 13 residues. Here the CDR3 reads CASSLASTGDLFF. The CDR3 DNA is TGTGCCAGCAGCTTGGCATCCACCGGGGATCTGTTTTTT.

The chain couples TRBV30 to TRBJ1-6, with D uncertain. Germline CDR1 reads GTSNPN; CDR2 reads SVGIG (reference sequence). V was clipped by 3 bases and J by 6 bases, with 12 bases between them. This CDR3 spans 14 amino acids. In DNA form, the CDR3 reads TGTGCCTGGAGCGAGACCGTCAGTAATTCACCCCTCCACTTT. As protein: CAWSETVSNSPLHF.

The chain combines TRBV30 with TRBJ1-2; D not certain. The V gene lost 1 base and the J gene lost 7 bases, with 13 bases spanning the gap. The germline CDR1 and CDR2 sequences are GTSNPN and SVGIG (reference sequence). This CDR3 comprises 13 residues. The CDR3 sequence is CAWSGDRRGGYTF. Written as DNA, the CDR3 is TGTGCCTGGAGTGGCGACCGGCGCGGTGGCTACACCTTC.